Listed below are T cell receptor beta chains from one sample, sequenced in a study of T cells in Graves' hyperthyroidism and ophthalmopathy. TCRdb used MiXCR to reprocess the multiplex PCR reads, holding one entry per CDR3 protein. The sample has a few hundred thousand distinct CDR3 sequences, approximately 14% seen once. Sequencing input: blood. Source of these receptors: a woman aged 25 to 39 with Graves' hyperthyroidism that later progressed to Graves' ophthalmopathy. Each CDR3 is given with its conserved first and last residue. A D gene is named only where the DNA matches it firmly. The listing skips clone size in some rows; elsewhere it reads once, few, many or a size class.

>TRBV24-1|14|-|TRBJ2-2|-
TGTGCCAGCCGGGAGAGCGGAAACACCGGGGAGCTGTTTTTT
CASRESGNTGELFF
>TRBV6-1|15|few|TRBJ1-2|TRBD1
TGTACCAGCAGGGGGGACAGGCCGTCTAACTATGGCTACACCTTC
CTSRGDRPSNYGYTF
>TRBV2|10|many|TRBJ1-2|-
TGTGCCAGCACCTCCTGGGGCTACACCTTC
CASTSWGYTF
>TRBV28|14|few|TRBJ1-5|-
TGTGCCAGCAGTTTGGGGCAGGAAAGTCAGCCCCAGCATTTT
CASSLGQESQPQHF
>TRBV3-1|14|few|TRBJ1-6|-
TGTGCCAGCAGCCTCCCGGAGGGGAATTCACCCCTCCACTTT
CASSLPEGNSPLHF
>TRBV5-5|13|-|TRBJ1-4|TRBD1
TGTGCCACCCGGACAGGGCCAGATGAAAAACTGTTTTTT
CATRTGPDEKLFF
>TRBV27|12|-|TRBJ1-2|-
TGTGCCAGCAGTAATGGACTCAGGGGCTACACCTTC
CASSNGLRGYTF
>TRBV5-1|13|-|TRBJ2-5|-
TGCGCCAGCAGCGCAGGGGACCAAGAGACCCAGTACTTC
CASSAGDQETQYF
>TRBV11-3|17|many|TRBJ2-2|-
TGTGCCAGCAGCTTAGACCTCAGGGTTAGGCCCACCGGGGAGCTGTTTTTT
CASSLDLRVRPTGELFF
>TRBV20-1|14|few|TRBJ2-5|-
TGCAGTGCGCAGGTTTGGACGTCCCAAGAGACCCAGTACTTC
CSAQVWTSQETQYF
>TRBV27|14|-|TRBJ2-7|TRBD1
TGTGCCAGCAGTTTACGACAGGGATACTACGAGCAGTACTTC
CASSLRQGYYEQYF
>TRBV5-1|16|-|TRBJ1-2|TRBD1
TGCGCCAGCAGCTTGGAGGCAGGGGCAGGGGGAGATGGCTACACCTTC
CASSLEAGAGGDGYTF
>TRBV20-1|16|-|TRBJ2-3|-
TGCAGTGCTAGAGATCCCCGGGCTGTGGGATCAGATACGCAGTATTTT
CSARDPRAVGSDTQYF
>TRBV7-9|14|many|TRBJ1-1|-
TGTGCCAGCAGCCCCCCCCAGGAGGTCGCTGAAGCTTTCTTT
CASSPPQEVAEAFF
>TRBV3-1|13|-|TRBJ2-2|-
TGTGCCAGCAGCCCGGGTCCGTCGGGGGAGCTGTTTTTT
CASSPGPSGELFF
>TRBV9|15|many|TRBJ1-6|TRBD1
TGTGCCAGCAGCCCTTCGGGACAGGGATATTCACCCCTCCACTTT
CASSPSGQGYSPLHF
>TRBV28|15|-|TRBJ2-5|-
TGTGCCAGCAGGGCTAGGCGGAGCAGGGGAGAGACCCAGTACTTC
CASRARRSRGETQYF
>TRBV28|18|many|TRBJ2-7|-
TGTGCCAGCAACACTTCCCCAGGGTCCCTTGAGCCCCCCTACGAGCAGTACTTC
CASNTSPGSLEPPYEQYF
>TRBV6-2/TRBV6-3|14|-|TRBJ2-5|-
TGTGCCAGCAGTTACTCGAGGCAAAAAGAGACCCAGTACTTC
CASSYSRQKETQYF
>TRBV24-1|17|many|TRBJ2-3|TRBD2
TGTGCCACCGAAAACCCTGGGACTAGCGGGAGAACAGATACGCAGTATTTT
CATENPGTSGRTDTQYF
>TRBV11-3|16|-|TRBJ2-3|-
TGTGCCAGCAGCTTAGGATTCGGGGATCCCACAGATACGCAGTATTTT
CASSLGFGDPTDTQYF
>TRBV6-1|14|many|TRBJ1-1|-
TGTGCCAGCAGTCCCTCCGACCGGAACACTGAAGCTTTCTTT
CASSPSDRNTEAFF
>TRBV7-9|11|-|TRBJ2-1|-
TGTGCCAGCAGGATGTCATCAGAGCAGTTCTTC
CASRMSSEQFF
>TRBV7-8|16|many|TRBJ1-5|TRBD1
TGTGCCAGCAGATCACAGGGGTTTGATAGCAATCAGCCCCAGCATTTT
CASRSQGFDSNQPQHF
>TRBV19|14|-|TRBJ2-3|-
TGTGCCAGTAGGAGGGGACTTATCACAGATACGCAGTATTTT
CASRRGLITDTQYF
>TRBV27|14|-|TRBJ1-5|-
TGTGCCAGCAGTTTATCCGGGGGCTGGCAGCCCCAGCATTTT
CASSLSGGWQPQHF
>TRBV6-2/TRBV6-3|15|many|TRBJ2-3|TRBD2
TGTGCCAGCAGTTCCCTAAGACTAGCAAAAGATACGCAGTATTTT
CASSSLRLAKDTQYF
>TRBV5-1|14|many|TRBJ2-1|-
TGCGCCAGCAGCGGTCGGCTAGCAGACAATGAGCAGTTCTTC
CASSGRLADNEQFF
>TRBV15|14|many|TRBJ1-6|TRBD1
TGTGCCACCAGCCTGGGACAGGATAATTCACCCCTCCACTTT
CATSLGQDNSPLHF
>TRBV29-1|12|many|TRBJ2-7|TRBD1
TGCAGCGGTACAGGGGATTACGACGAGCAGTACTTC
CSGTGDYDEQYF
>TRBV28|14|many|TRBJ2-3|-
TGTGCCAGCACGGAGGGATCCCCCACAGATACGCAGTATTTT
CASTEGSPTDTQYF
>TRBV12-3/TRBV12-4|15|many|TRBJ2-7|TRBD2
TGTGCCAGCAGCTCCAGCGGGAGGGCCACCTACGAGCAGTACTTC
CASSSSGRATYEQYF
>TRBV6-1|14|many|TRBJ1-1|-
TGTGCCAGCAGACCTGTACAGGGAAGGAATGAAGCTTTCTTT
CASRPVQGRNEAFF